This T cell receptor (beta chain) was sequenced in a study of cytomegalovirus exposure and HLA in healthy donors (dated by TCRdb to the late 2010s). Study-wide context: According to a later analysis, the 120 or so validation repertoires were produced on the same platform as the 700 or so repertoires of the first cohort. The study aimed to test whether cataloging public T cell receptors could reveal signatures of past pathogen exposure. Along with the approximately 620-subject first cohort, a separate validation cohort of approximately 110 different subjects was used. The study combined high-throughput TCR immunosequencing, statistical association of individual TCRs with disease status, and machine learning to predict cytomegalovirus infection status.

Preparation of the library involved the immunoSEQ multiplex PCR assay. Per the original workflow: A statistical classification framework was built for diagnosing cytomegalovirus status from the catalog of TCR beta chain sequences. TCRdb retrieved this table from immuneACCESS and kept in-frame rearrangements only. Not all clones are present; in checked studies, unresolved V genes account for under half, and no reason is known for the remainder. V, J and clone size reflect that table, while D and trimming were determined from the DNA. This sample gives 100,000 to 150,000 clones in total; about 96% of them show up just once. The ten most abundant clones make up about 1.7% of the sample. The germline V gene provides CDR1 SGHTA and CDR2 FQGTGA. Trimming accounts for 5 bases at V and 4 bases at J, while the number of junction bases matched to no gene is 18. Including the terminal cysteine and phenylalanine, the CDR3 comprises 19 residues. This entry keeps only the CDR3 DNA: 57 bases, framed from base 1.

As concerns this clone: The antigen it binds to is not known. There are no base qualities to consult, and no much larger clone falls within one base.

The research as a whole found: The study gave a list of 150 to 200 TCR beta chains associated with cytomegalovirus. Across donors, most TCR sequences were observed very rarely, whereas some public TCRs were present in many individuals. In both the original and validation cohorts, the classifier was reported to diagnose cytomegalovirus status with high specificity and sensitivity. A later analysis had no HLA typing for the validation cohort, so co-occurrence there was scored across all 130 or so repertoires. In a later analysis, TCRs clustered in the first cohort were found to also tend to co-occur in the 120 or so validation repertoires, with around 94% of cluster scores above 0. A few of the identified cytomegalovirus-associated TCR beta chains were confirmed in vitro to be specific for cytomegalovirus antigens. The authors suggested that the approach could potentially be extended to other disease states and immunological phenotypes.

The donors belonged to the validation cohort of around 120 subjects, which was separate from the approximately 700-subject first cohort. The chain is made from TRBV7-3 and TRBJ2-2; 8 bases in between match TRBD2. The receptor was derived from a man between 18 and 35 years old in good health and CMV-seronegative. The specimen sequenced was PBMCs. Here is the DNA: TGTGCCAGCAGCCAACGGGCCCGGGGAGCGGGAGTTGGCACCGGGGAGCTGTTTTTT. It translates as CASSQRARGAGVGTGELFF.